These 9 T cell receptor beta chains share one sample of origin, sequenced in a study of T cells expressing NK-cell markers. TCRdb reprocessed the 5' RACE reads, keeping one entry per CDR3 protein, no DNA. This table holds around 280,000 distinct CDR3 sequences. Sequencing was done on a sample of blood T cells: a sorted CD56 or NKG2C T cell subset, CD4+ or CD8+ T cells, or bulk PBMC T cells (not recorded which). The receptor set was obtained from a man aged 18 to 30 in good health.

The rearrangement uses TRBV7-9 and TRBJ2-3. Germline V gene data show CDR1 as SEHNR and CDR2 as FQNEAQ (reference sequence). The CDR3 has 15 residues. CDR3 protein: CASSPRPTYTVTQYF.

This chain links TRBV5-1 with TRBJ2-2; TCRdb indicates TRBD2, and absent DNA this call remains unverified. CDR1 is SGHRS and CDR2 is YFSETQ in the germline V gene. The CDR3 has 12 amino acids. The CDR3 sequence: CASREGTGELFF.

The chain links TRBV5-1 to TRBJ2-1; as DNA is missing, the TRBD1 call by TCRdb cannot be tested. Germline CDR1 and CDR2: SGHRS and YFSETQ. The CDR3 extends over 16 amino acids. Here the CDR3 reads CASSLRGDRSINEQFF.

The CDR3: CASSLDDWGRDSGNTIYF. V and J are TRBV12-3 or TRBV12-4 and TRBJ1-3; TCRdb's assignment of TRBD1 cannot be checked, as there is no DNA. The CDR3 loop spans 18 amino acids.

The V call is TRBV29-1, the J call TRBJ2-5; without DNA, the TCRdb call of TRBD1 cannot be checked. The V gene's germline CDR1 is SQVTM and CDR2 ANQGSEA. CDR3 length: 13 amino acids. CDR3 residues: CSVRRGRQETQYF.

CDR3: CASSPGTGMHNSPLHF. This sequence joins TRBV9 and TRBJ1-6; the TCRdb call, TRBD1, lacks DNA for checking. This CDR3 region has 16 residues. Germline V gene lookup returns CDR1 SGDLS and CDR2 YYNGEE.

The chain links TRBV6-4 to TRBJ2-1; TCRdb lists TRBD2, though no DNA is available to test this call. This CDR3 is built from 15 residues. Germline V gene sequence: CDR1 MRHNA, CDR2 SNTAGT. Here the CDR3 reads CASSDAASVFHEQFF.

The chain joins TRBV27 to TRBJ2-5; lacking DNA, the TRBD1 call made by TCRdb goes unchecked. This CDR3 has 16 amino acids. CDR1 MNHEY and CDR2 SMNVEV come from the germline V gene (reference sequence). CDR3 sequence reads: CASSSPRRGEQETQYF.

This chain links TRBV27 with TRBJ2-5; TCRdb selects TRBD2, and the lack of DNA leaves this call unchecked. This CDR3 is 12 amino acids long. The germline CDR1 and CDR2 sequences are MNHEY and SMNVEV (reference sequence). The CDR3 region is CASGENRATQYF.